A single sample is the source of the 31 T cell receptor beta chains below, sequenced in a study of type 1 regulatory T cells. Antigen specificity for these receptors is unknown. TCRdb independently ran MiXCR on the reads; one entry per CDR3 protein. Of about 62,000 distinct CDR3 sequences in the sample, 62% are singletons; the top ten hold 1.8%. What was sequenced was cultured non-Tr1 T cells, either the whole culture or a sorted T cell fraction (not recorded which). The receptors derive from a human donor in good health.

The count of this clonotype is one. The CDR3, as DNA: TGTGCCAGCAGTTTCTCGAGCGAGCAGTACTTC. It translates to CASSFSSEQYF. J is TRBJ2-7 and V is TRBV12-3 or TRBV12-4, with D hard to call. The CDR3 is 11 amino acids. Trimming pared 3 bases from V and 6 bases from J, leaving 6 bases between.

This sequence joins TRBV18 and TRBJ1-3; possibly TRBD1 for D (6 bases). The germline V gene encodes CDR1 KGHSH and CDR2 LQKENI. V dropped 1 base and J dropped 2 bases, with 6 bases sitting between them. CDR3 length: 14 residues. This chain's CDR3 is CASSPRGPGNTIYF. The DNA of the CDR3 is TGTGCCAGCTCACCACGGGGGCCTGGAAACACCATATATTTT.

This chain connects TRBV20-1 to TRBJ2-7, with D tentatively TRBD2 (6 bases). V lost 6 bases and J 2 bases, leaving 17 bases between the germline ends. The CDR3 contains 14 residues. The V gene's germline CDR1 is DFQATT and CDR2 SNEGSKA (reference sequence). CDR3 DNA: TGCAGTGCGGGTGGCGGGACCTTGACCTACGAGCAGTACTTC. Translating it yields CSAGGGTLTYEQYF.

By share, this clonotype counts as medium-sized. This rearrangement joins TRBV5-4 to TRBJ2-1; D unresolved. The CDR3 length is 13 residues. The germline V gene has CDR1 SGHNT and CDR2 YYREEE (reference sequence). The V end was cut by 3 bases, the J end by 8 bases, with 12 bases between. The CDR3 DNA follows: TGTGCCAGCAGCTCGCAGCCCAAAGATGAGCAGTTCTTC. Translating it yields CASSSQPKDEQFF.

This clonotype was recorded only once. The rearrangement joins TRBV19 to TRBJ2-1; D unresolved. Germline CDR1 LNHDA, CDR2 SQIVND (reference sequence). CDR3 length: 17 residues. The V gene lost 5 bases and the J gene lost 7 bases, with 24 bases spanning the gap. The CDR3 loop is CASSGYPPVRGANEQFF. The CDR3 coding sequence is TGTGCCAGTAGTGGATACCCACCCGTGAGAGGAGCAAATGAGCAGTTCTTC.

The V and J genes are TRBV20-1 and TRBJ2-3; 8 positions agree with TRBD2. Per the germline V gene, CDR1 is DFQATT and CDR2 is SNEGSKA (reference sequence). This CDR3 contains 12 residues. V dropped 1 base and J dropped 6; count of bases not matched to a gene: 0. This CDR3 reads CSARASGDTQYF. The CDR3 DNA reads as TGCAGTGCTAGAGCTAGCGGGGATACGCAGTATTTT.

The V and J genes are TRBV7-2 and TRBJ2-4, with TRBD1 matching over 7 bases. CDR1 SGHTA and CDR2 FQGNSA come from the germline V gene. The trim removed 4 bases at V and 3 bases at J, leaving 9 bases unmatched. The CDR3 runs to 16 residues. The CDR3 is CASSSRQGYDKNIQYF. In nucleotides, the CDR3 is TGTGCCAGCAGCTCGCGACAGGGATACGACAAAAACATTCAGTACTTC. The full variable domain, with the rest looked up from reference TRBV7-2 and TRBJ2-4, is GAGVSQSPSNKVTEKGKDVELRCDPISGHTALYWYRQSLGQGLEFLIYFQGNSAPDKSGLPSDRFSAERTGGSVSTLTIQRTQQEDSAVYLCASSSRQGYDKNIQYFGAGTRLSVL.

This chain connects TRBV27 to TRBJ1-4; 7 nucleotides line up with TRBD1. Germline-derived CDR1 and CDR2 are MNHEY and SMNVEV (reference sequence). Trimming cost V 3 bases and J 7 bases; bases outside gene matches: 5. The CDR3 consists of 14 residues. The CDR3 region has the DNA TGTGCCAGCAGTTTCGACAGGGAGGGTGAAAAACTGTTTTTT. Amino acid sequence: CASSFDREGEKLFF. Full variable domain (outside the CDR3, taken from reference TRBV27 and TRBJ1-4): EAQVTQNPRYLITVTGKKLTVTCSQNMNHEYMSWYRQDPGLGLRQIYYSMNVEVTDKGDVPEGYKVSRKEKRNFPLILESPSPNQTSLYFCASSFDREGEKLFFGSGTQLSVL.

This clonotype occurred a few times. This sequence joins TRBV5-1 and TRBJ1-2; D is unclear. CDR1 SGHRS and CDR2 YFSETQ come from the germline V gene. Trimming cost V 0 bases and J 1 base, with 7 bases left between them. This CDR3 has 14 residues. Here the CDR3 DNA reads TGCGCCAGCAGCTTGGACGGGGATAACTATGGCTACACCTTC. The encoded protein is CASSLDGDNYGYTF.

The chain is built from TRBV6-2 or TRBV6-3 and TRBJ1-5, with TRBD1 matching 10 bases. Germline trimming cut 8 bases from V and 5 bases from J; bases unmatched to any gene: 6. The CDR3 runs to 14 residues. Per germline, CDR1 MNHEY and CDR2 SVGEGT. CDR3 nucleotides: TGTGCCAGCGCCTCGACAGGGGGCTATCAGCCCCAGCATTTT. The encoded protein is CASASTGGYQPQHF.

V usage is TRBV27 and J usage is TRBJ2-7, with TRBD2 matching 9 bases. With 2 bases clipped from V and 4 bases from J, the junction kept 15 bases outside the gene matches. This CDR3 is built from 18 residues. The germline V gene has CDR1 MNHEY and CDR2 SMNVEV (reference sequence). CDR3 sequence reads: CASSLSPLASGTKYEQYF. The DNA for the CDR3 is TGTGCCAGCAGTTTAAGTCCCCTGGCTAGCGGGACCAAATACGAGCAGTACTTC.

The V gene is TRBV24-1, the J gene TRBJ2-3; 13 nucleotides match TRBD2. The CDR3 length is 17 residues. The germline gives CDR1 KGHDR, CDR2 SFDVKD. Trimming cost V 4 bases and J 4 bases; bases outside gene matches: 7. The CDR3 nucleotides are TGTGCCACCAGTGACCCGGGACTAGCGGGATCCTCAGATACGCAGTATTTT. It codes for CATSDPGLAGSSDTQYF.

This chain links TRBV27 with TRBJ1-1; TRBD1 matches at 8 bases. V was clipped by 1 base and J by 0 bases; unmatched bases: 7. The CDR3 extends over 17 amino acids. Germline V gene data show CDR1 as MNHEY and CDR2 as SMNVEV (reference sequence). The CDR3 region is CASSLFGQGFMNTEAFF. CDR3 DNA sequence: TGTGCCAGCAGTTTATTCGGACAGGGATTCATGAACACTGAAGCTTTCTTT.

The genes are TRBV5-1 and TRBJ2-5; TRBD1 might be the D (6 bases). Germline assignment: CDR1 SGHRS and CDR2 YFSETQ. This CDR3 is 14 amino acids long. V was shortened by 3 bases and J by 4 bases, with 13 bases between the two germline ends. CDR3 protein: CASSSVQGTETQYF. In nucleotides, the CDR3 is TGCGCCAGCAGCTCAGTCCAGGGGACAGAGACCCAGTACTTC.

V and J are TRBV25-1 and TRBJ1-4, with 8 bases that match TRBD1. The CDR3 covers 17 residues. CDR1 and CDR2 from the germline V gene are MGHDK and SYGVNS. V dropped 3 bases and J dropped 7; count of bases not matched to a gene: 13. CDR3 amino acids: CASSDPGTGIPSEKLFF. In DNA form, the CDR3 reads TGTGCCAGCAGTGACCCCGGGACAGGTATTCCTAGTGAAAAACTGTTTTTT.

The chain is built from TRBV28 and TRBJ1-4; 7 bases match TRBD1. Germline-derived CDR1 and CDR2 are MDHEN and SYDVKM. The junction had 8 bases not matched to a gene; V was cut back by 7 bases and J by 3 bases. The CDR3 has 15 amino acids. CDR3 nucleotides: TGTGCCAGCACCCCGGGAGGGGGCCCTAATGAAAAACTGTTTTTT. Its protein product is CASTPGGGPNEKLFF.

The V call is TRBV7-9, the J call TRBJ1-6, with D possibly TRBD1 on 5 matching bases. This CDR3 has 15 amino acids. Germline CDR1 SEHNR, CDR2 FQNEAQ (reference sequence). V was pared by 8 bases and J by 0 bases, with 11 bases between. CDR3 sequence (DNA): TGTGCCAGCCAGCGGGGGGGCTCCTATAATTCACCCCTCCACTTT. Translating it yields CASQRGGSYNSPLHF.

This clonotype was seen a single time. This chain joins TRBV7-2 and TRBJ2-7, with 10 bases matching TRBD2. With V trimmed by 7 bases and J by 3 bases, 21 bases remained unmatched. This CDR3 spans 19 amino acids. Germline CDR1 reads SGHTA; CDR2 reads FQGNSA. CDR3 sequence (DNA): TGTGCCAGCAAACCAGGGGCGGGGGCGAGGCTAGCGGGAGACTACGAGCAGTACTTC. Its protein is CASKPGAGARLAGDYEQYF.

The rearrangement links TRBV18 to TRBJ1-1; D is undetermined. Trimming shortened V by 1 base and J by 2 bases, and 8 bases separated the two germline ends. Germline CDR1 KGHSH, CDR2 LQKENI. This CDR3 has 14 amino acids. The CDR3 bases are TGTGCCAGCTCACCACTACGGGAAAACACTGAAGCTTTCTTT. This codes for CASSPLRENTEAFF.

The chain links TRBV5-1 to TRBJ2-7; D possibly corresponds to TRBD1 (5 bases). The CDR3 contains 14 residues. The germline CDR1 and CDR2 sequences are SGHRS and YFSETQ. The V end lost 6 bases, the J end lost 2 bases, and 15 bases lay between the germline ends. The CDR3 DNA is TGCGCCAGCACCCCAGACAGTGTAACCTACGAGCAGTACTTC. It specifies CASTPDSVTYEQYF.

The V and J genes are TRBV7-2 and TRBJ2-2; 9 bases agree with TRBD2. V was pared by 6 bases and J by 5 bases, with 4 bases of the junction left unmatched. The CDR3 runs 14 residues. From germline, CDR1 is SGHTA and CDR2 FQGNSA. CDR3 coding DNA: TGTGCCAGCAGTTTTAGCGGGAGAACCGGGGAGCTGTTTTTT. This gives the protein CASSFSGRTGELFF.

The chain has TRBV20-1 and TRBJ2-1; D gene unclear. The V end lost 1 base, the J end lost 2 bases, and 12 bases lay between the germline ends. Germline V gene lookup returns CDR1 DFQATT and CDR2 SNEGSKA (reference sequence). The CDR3 has 15 residues. CDR3 nucleotide sequence: TGCAGTGCTAGAGGTTTAGAGGTTACCTACAATGAGCAGTTCTTC. It is translated as CSARGLEVTYNEQFF.

The genes are TRBV2 and TRBJ2-7; unclear D gene. The CDR3 has 14 residues. V was pared by 7 bases and J by 4 bases, with 17 bases between. Germline loops: CDR1 SNHLY, CDR2 FYNNEI. The CDR3 region is CASKSQDGPYEQYF. CDR3 nucleotides: TGTGCCAGCAAATCCCAGGACGGGCCTTACGAGCAGTACTTC. Full variable domain (outside the CDR3, taken from reference TRBV2 and TRBJ2-7): EPEVTQTPSHQVTQMGQEVILRCVPISNHLYFYWYRQILGQKVEFLVSFYNNEISEKSEIFDDQFSVERPDGSNFTLKIRSTKLEDSAMYFCASKSQDGPYEQYFGPGTRLTVT.

The rearrangement links TRBV20-1 to TRBJ2-7; 10 bases map to TRBD1. The CDR3 is 12 residues long. Germline CDR1 and CDR2: DFQATT and SNEGSKA (reference sequence). The V and J ends lost 3 bases and 7 bases, in that order; junction bases with no gene match: 3. The CDR3 nucleotides read TGCAGTGCTAGGGGACAGGGGCTTGAGCAGTACTTC. Translation gives CSARGQGLEQYF.

This clonotype was recorded a few times. The chain is built from TRBV6-5 and TRBJ2-7, with 9 bases lining up with TRBD2. Per the germline V gene, CDR1 is MNHEY and CDR2 is SVGAGI. The ends lost 4 bases at V and 0 bases at J; junction bases unmatched: 4. CDR3 size: 15 residues. In DNA form, the CDR3 reads TGTGCCAGCAGTTCTTTAGCGGGGGACTCCTACGAGCAGTACTTC. Its protein is CASSSLAGDSYEQYF.

The gene calls are TRBV18 and TRBJ1-1; D gene unclear. This CDR3 is 14 amino acids long. V lost 4 bases and J 0 bases, leaving 9 bases between the germline ends. Germline V gene data show CDR1 as KGHSH and CDR2 as LQKENI. Here the CDR3 DNA reads TGTGCCAGCTCACTCGCTTTACTGAACACTGAAGCTTTCTTT. Translating it yields CASSLALLNTEAFF.

CDR3 amino acids: CASSPGGGYEQYF. The CDR3 DNA reads TGTGCCAGCAGCCCAGGAGGCGGCTACGAGCAGTACTTC. The gene calls are TRBV28 and TRBJ2-7, with a tentative D call TRBD2 (5 bases). The CDR3 is made up of 13 amino acids. Germline lookup yields CDR1 MDHEN and CDR2 SYDVKM. Trimming took 6 bases from V and 3 from J, leaving 12 bases between them.

The chain combines TRBV19 with TRBJ2-3; D might be TRBD2 (5 bases). The CDR3 is 13 residues long. V was cut by 9 bases and J by 1 base, with 11 bases left in between. Germline V gene sequence: CDR1 LNHDA, CDR2 SQIVND (reference sequence). The CDR3 DNA sequence: TGTGCCAGCCAAAACGGGGGCACAGATACGCAGTATTTT. This sequence encodes CASQNGGTDTQYF.

This clonotype showed up many times. The chain uses TRBV20-1 and TRBJ2-1; 10 nucleotides agree with TRBD2. Unmatched junction bases numbered 9, after V lost 6 bases and J lost 4 bases. CDR1 DFQATT and CDR2 SNEGSKA come from the germline V gene (reference sequence). CDR3 length: 15 amino acids. CDR3 sequence: CSARPLAGTYNEQFF. CDR3 DNA: TGCAGTGCGAGACCACTAGCGGGAACTTACAATGAGCAGTTCTTC.

In its sample, this clonotype was seen a few times. This chain uses TRBV11-2 with TRBJ1-3, with 7 bases aligning to TRBD1. The length of the CDR3 is 14 residues. With 5 bases clipped from V and 4 bases from J, the junction kept 5 bases outside the gene matches. The V gene's germline CDR1 is SGHAT and CDR2 FQNNGV. Here the CDR3 DNA reads TGTGCCAGCAGCGGGACAGATACGGGAAACACCATATATTTT. It yields the protein CASSGTDTGNTIYF. Drawing the rest from reference TRBV11-2 and TRBJ1-3, the complete variable domain is EAGVAQSPRYKIIEKRQSVAFWCNPISGHATLYWYQQILGQGPKLLIQFQNNGVVDDSQLPKDRFSAERLKGVDSTLKIQPAKLEDSAVYLCASSGTDTGNTIYFGEGSWLTVV.

This chain connects TRBV20-1 to TRBJ2-3, with 7 bases lining up with TRBD2. V lost 2 bases to trimming and J lost 3 bases; unmatched junction nucleotides: 8. This CDR3 comprises 15 residues. CDR1 is DFQATT, CDR2 SNEGSKA, per germline (reference sequence). As DNA, the CDR3 is TGCAGTGCTAGACAGGTGGCGGGAGCAACAGATACGCAGTATTTT. It specifies CSARQVAGATDTQYF.